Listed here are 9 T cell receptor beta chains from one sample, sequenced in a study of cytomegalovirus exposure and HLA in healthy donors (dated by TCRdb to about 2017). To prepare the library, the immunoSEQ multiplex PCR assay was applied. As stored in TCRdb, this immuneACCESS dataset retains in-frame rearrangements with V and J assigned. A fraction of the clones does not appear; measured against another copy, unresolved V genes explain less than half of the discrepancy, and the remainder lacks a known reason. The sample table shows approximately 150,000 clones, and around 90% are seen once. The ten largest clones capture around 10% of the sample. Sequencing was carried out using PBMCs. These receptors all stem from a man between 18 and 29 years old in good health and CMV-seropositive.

The CDR3 nucleotides are TGTGCCAGCAAGAGGCTAATGAACACTGAAGCTTTCTTT. It is translated as CASKRLMNTEAFF. The chain joins TRBV6-5 to TRBJ1-1; no clear D gene. Trimming left V 7 bases short and J 0 bases short, with 9 bases between. CDR1 is MNHEY and CDR2 is SVGAGI in the germline V gene. The CDR3 is made up of 13 amino acids.

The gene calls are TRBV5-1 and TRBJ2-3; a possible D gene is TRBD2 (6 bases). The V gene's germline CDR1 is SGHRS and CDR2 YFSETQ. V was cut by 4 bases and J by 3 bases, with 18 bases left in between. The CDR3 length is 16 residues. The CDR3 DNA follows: TGCGCCAGCAGCGACGTCGCGCGGGATAGGACAGATACGCAGTATTTT. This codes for CASSDVARDRTDTQYF.

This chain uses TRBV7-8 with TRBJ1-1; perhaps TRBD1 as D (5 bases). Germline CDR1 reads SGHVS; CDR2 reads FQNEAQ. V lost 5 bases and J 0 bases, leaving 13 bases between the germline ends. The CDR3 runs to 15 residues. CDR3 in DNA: TGTGCCAGCAGCCTCCAGGGAAGTGTGAACACTGAAGCTTTCTTT. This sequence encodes CASSLQGSVNTEAFF.

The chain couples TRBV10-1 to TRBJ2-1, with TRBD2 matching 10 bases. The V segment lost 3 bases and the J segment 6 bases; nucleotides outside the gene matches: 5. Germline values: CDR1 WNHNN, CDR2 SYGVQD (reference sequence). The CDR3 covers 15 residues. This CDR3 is CASSDGLAAINEQFF. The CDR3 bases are TGCGCCAGCAGTGACGGACTAGCGGCGATCAATGAGCAGTTCTTC.

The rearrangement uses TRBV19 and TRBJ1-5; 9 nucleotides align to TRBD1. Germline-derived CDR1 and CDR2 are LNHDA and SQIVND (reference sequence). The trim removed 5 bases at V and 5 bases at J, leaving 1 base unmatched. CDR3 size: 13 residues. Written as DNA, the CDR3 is TGTGCCAGTAGTTGGACAGGGGATCAGCCCCAGCATTTT. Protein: CASSWTGDQPQHF.

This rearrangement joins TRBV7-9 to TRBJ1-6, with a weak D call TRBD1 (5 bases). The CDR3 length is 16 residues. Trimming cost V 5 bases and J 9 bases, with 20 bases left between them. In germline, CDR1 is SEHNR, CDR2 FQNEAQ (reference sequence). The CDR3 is CASSTSSTGQGSPLHF. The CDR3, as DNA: TGTGCCAGCAGCACCTCGTCGACGGGCCAGGGTTCACCCCTCCACTTT.

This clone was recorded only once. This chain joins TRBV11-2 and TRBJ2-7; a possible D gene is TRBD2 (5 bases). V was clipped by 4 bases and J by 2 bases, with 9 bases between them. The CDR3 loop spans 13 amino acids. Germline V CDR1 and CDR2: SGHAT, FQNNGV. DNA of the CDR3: TGTGCCAGCAGCTCGCCCGGGGCCTACGAGCAGTACTTC. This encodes CASSSPGAYEQYF.

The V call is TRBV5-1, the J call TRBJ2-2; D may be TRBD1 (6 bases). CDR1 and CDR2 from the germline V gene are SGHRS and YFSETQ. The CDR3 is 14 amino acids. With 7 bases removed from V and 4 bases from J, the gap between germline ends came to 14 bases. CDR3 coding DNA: TGCGCCAGCCATCCGGACAGTAGCACCGGGGAGCTGTTTTTT. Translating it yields CASHPDSSTGELFF. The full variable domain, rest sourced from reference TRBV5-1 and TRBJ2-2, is KAGVTQTPRYLIKTRGQQVTLSCSPISGHRSVSWYQQTPGQGLQFLFEYFSETQRNKGNFPGRFSGRQFSNSRSEMNVSTLELGDSALYLCASHPDSSTGELFFGEGSRLTVL.

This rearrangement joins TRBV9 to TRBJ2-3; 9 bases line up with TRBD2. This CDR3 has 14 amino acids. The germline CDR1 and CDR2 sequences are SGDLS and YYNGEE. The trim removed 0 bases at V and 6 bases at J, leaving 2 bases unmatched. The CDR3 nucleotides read TGTGCCAGCAGCGTAGGGCTAGCGGGGGATACGCAGTATTTT. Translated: CASSVGLAGDTQYF.